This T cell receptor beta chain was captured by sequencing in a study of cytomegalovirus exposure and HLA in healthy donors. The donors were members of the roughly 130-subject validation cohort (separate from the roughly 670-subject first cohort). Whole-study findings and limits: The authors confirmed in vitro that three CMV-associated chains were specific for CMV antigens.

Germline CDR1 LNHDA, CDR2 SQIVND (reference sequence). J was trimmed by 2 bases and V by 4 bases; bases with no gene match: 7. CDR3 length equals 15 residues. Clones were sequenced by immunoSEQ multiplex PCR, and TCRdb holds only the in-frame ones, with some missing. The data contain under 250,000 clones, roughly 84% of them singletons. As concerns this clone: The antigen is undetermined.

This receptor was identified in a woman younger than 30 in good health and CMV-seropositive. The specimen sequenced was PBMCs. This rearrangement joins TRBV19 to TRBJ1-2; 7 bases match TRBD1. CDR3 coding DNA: TGTGCCAGTAGTACCTTCCAGGGGGTGAACTATGGCTACACCTTC. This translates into CASSTFQGVNYGYTF. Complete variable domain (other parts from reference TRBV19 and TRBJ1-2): DGGITQSPKYLFRKEGQNVTLSCEQNLNHDAMYWYRQDPGQGLRLIYYSQIVNDFQKGDIAEGYSVSREKKESFPLTVTSAQKNPTAFYLCASSTFQGVNYGYTFGSGTRLTVV.